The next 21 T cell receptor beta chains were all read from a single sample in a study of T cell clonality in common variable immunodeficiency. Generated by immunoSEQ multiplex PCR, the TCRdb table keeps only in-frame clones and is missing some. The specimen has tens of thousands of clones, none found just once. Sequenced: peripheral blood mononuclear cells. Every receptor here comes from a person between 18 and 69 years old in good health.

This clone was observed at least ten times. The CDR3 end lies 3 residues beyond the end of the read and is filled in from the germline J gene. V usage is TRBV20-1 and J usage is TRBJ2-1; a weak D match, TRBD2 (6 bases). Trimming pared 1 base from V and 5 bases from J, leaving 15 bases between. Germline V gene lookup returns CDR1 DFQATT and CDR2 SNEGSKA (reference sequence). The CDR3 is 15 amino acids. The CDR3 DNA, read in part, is TGCAGTGCTAGAGCAACTAGCACAACGAACAATGAG. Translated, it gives CSARATSTTNNE. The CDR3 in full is CSARATSTTNNEQFF.

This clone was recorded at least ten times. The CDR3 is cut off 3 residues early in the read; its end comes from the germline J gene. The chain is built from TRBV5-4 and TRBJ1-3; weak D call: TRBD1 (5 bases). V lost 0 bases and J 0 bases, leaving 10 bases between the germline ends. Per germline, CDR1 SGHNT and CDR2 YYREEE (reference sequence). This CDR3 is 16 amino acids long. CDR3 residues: CASSLDLGGSGNTIYF. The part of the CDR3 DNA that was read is TGTGCCAGCAGCTTGGATTTGGGGGGCTCTGGAAACACC.

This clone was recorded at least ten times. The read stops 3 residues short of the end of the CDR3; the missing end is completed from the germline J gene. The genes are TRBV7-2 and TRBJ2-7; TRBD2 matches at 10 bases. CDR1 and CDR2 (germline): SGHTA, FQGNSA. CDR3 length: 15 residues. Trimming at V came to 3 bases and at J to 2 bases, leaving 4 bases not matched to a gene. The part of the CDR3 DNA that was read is TGTGCCAGCAGCTTGAGCGGGAGGGGACCCTACGAG. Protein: CASSLSGRGPYE. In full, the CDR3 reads CASSLSGRGPYEQYF.

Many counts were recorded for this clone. The part of the CDR3 DNA that was read is TGTGCCAGTAGTATCTCGCAGGGGGCGCGGGGTGAG. Its protein is CASSISQGARGE. The whole CDR3 region reads CASSISQGARGEQFF. The rearrangement links TRBV19 to TRBJ2-1, with 8 bases that match TRBD1. Read coverage stops 3 residues before the CDR3 terminus; the germline J gene supplies the remainder. This CDR3 is 15 amino acids long. Germline V gives CDR1 LNHDA, CDR2 SQIVND (reference sequence). Unmatched junction bases numbered 10, after V lost 3 bases and J lost 9 bases.

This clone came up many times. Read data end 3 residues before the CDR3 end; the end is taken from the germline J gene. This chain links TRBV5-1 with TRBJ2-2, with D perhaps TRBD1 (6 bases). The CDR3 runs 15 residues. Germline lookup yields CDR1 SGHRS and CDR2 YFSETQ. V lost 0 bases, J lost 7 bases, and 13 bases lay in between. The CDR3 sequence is CASSLDVQGSGELFF. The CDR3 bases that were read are TGCGCCAGCAGCTTGGATGTTCAGGGGAGCGGGGAG. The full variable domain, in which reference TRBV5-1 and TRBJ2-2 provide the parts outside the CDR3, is KAGVTQTPRYLIKTRGQQVTLSCSPISGHRSVSWYQQTPGQGLQFLFEYFSETQRNKGNFPGRFSGRQFSNSRSEMNVSTLELGDSALYLCASSLDVQGSGELFFGEGSRLTVL.

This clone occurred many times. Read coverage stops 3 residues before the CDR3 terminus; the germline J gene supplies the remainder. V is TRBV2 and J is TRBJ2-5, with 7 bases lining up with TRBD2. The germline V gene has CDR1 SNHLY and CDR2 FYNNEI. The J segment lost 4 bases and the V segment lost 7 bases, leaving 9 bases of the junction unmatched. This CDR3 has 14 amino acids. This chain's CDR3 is CASKKNSGSETQYF. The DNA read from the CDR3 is TGTGCCAGCAAGAAAAATAGCGGGTCAGAGACC.

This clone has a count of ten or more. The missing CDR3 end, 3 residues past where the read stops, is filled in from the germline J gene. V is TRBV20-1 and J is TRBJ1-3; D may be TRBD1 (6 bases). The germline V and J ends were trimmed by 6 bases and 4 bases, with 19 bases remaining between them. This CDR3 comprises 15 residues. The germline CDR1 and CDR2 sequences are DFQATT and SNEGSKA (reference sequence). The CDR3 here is CSARPTQGFGNTIYF. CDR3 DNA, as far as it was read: TGCAGTGCCCGCCCCACACAGGGTTTCGGAAACACC.

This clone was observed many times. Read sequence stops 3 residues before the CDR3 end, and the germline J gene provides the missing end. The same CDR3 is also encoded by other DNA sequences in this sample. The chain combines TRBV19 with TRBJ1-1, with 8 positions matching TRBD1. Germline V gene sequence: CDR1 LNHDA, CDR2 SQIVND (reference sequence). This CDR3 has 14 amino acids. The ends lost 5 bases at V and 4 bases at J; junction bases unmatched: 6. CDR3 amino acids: CASSPTGASTEAFF. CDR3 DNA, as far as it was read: TGTGCCAGTAGTCCGACAGGGGCGAGCACTGAA.

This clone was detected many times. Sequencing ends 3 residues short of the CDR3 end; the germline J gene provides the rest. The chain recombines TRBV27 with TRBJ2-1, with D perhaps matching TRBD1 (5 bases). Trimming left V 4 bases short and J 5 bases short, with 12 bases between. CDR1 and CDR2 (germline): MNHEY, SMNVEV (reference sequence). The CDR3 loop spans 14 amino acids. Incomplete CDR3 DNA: TGTGCCAGCAGTTCGCCCGACAGAAACAATGAG. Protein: CASSSPDRNNE. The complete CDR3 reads CASSSPDRNNEQFF.

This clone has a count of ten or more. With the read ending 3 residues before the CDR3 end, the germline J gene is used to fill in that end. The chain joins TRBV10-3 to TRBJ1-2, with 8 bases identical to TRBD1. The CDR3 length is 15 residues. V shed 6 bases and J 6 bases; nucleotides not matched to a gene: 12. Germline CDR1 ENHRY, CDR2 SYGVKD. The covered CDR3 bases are TGTGCCATCAGAGCTGCGGGACAGGTGTTTGATGGC. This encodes CAIRAAGQVFDG. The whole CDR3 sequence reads CAIRAAGQVFDGYTF.

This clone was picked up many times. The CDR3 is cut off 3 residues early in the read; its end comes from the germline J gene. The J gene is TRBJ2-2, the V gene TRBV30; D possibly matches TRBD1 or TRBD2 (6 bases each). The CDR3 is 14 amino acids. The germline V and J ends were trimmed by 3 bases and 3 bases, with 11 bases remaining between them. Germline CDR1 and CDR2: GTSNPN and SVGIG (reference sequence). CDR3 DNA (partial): TGTGCCTGGAGAGGAGGGGGTTACACCGGGGAG. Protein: CAWRGGGYTGE. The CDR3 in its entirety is CAWRGGGYTGELFF.

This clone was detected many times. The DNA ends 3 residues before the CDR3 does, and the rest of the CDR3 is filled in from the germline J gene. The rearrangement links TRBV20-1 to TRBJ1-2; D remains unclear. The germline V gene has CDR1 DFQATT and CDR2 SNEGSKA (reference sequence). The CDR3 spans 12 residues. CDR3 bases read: TGCAGTGCTAGACCCAGAAGCGCAGGC. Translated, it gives CSARPRSAG. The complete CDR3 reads CSARPRSAGYTF.

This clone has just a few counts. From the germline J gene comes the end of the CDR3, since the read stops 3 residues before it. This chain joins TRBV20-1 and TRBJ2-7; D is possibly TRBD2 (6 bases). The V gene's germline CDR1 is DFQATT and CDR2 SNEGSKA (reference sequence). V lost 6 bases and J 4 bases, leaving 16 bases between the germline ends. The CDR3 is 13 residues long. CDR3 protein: CSAMEGTDYEQYF. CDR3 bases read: TGCAGTGCCATGGAAGGGACTGATTACGAG.

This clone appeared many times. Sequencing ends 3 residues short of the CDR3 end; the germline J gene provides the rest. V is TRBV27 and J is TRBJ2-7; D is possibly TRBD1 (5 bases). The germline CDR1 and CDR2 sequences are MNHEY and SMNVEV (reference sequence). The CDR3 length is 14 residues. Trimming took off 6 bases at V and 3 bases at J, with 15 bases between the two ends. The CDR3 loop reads CASRIREGLYEQYF. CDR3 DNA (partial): TGTGCCAGCAGAATCAGGGAAGGGCTCTACGAG.

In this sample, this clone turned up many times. This CDR3 is CSARGTGGQPQHF. The CDR3 DNA, read in part, is TGCAGTGCTAGGGGGACAGGGGGTCAGCCC. The chain employs TRBV20-1 and TRBJ1-5, with 11 bases lining up with TRBD1. The sequenced fragment ends 3 residues before the CDR3 boundary, so the rest is inferred from the germline J gene. Germline CDR1 DFQATT, CDR2 SNEGSKA (reference sequence). V lost 3 bases and J lost 6; bases outside the gene matches: 1. CDR3 length: 13 residues.

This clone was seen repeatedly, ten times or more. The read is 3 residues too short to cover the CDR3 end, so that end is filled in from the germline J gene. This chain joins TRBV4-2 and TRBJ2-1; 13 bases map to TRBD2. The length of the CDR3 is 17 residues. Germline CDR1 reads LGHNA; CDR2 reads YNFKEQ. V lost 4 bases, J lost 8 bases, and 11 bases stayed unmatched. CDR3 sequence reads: CASSLSVGLAGADEQFF. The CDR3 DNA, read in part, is TGTGCCAGCAGCCTGTCTGTTGGACTAGCGGGAGCCGATGAG.

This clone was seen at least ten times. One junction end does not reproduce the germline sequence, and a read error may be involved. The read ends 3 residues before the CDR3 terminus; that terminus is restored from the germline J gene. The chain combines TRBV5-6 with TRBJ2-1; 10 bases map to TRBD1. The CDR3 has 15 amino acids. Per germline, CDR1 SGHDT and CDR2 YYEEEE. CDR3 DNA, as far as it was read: TGTGCCAGCAGATTGGGACAGGGGTTATACAATGAG. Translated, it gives CASRLGQGLYNE. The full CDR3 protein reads CASRLGQGLYNEQFF.

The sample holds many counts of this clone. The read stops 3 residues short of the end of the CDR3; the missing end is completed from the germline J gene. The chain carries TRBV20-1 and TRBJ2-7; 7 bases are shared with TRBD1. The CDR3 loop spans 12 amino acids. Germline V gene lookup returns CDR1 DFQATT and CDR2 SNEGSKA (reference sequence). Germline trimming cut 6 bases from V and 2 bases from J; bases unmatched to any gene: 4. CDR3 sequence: CSASTGTYEQYF. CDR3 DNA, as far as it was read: TGCAGTGCCTCGACAGGGACCTACGAG.

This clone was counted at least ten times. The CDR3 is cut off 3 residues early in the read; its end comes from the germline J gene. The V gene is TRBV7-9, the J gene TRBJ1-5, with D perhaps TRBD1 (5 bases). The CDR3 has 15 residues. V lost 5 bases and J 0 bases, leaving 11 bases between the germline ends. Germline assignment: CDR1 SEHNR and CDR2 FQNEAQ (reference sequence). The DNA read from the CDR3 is TGTGCCAGCAGCCCCCAGGGAGATAGCAATCAGCCC. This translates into CASSPQGDSNQP. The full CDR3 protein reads CASSPQGDSNQPQHF.

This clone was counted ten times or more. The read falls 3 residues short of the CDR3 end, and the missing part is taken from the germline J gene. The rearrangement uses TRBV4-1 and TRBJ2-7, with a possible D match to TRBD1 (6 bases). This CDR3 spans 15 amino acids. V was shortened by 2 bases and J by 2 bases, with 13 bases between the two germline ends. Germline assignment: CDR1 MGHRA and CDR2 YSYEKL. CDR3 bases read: TGCGCCAGCAGCCAATACGCAGGGGAGACCTACGAG. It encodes CASSQYAGETYE. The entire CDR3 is CASSQYAGETYEQYF.

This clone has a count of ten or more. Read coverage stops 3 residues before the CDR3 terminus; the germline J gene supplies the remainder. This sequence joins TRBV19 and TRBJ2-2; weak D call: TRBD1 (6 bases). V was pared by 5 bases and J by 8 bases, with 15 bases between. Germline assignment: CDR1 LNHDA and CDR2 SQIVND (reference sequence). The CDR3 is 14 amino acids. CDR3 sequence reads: CASSRQVSSGELFF. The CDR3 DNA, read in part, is TGTGCCAGTAGTCGACAGGTCTCTTCGGGGGAG. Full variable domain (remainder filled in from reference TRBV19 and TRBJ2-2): DGGITQSPKYLFRKEGQNVTLSCEQNLNHDAMYWYRQDPGQGLRLIYYSQIVNDFQKGDIAEGYSVSREKKESFPLTVTSAQKNPTAFYLCASSRQVSSGELFFGEGSRLTVL.